These 23 T cell receptor beta chains were sequenced from one sample in a study of CD8+ T cells in alopecia areata. TCR sequencing used cDNA made by reverse transcription of extracted RNA. The assay was immunoSEQ multiplex PCR, and TCRdb's table has in-frame clones only and misses some. Of around 250,000 clones in the sample, around two thirds are singletons; the top ten hold 1% to 1.5%. The sequencing here drew on CD4+ T cells sorted from blood, taken at week 0. The receptors shown here come from a human donor with alopecia areata.

This rearrangement joins TRBV7-2 to TRBJ2-4, with D possibly being TRBD1 (6 bases). Germline CDR1 reads SGHTA; CDR2 reads FQGNSA. The CDR3 totals 15 residues. The V gene lost 1 base and the J gene lost 8 bases, with 15 bases spanning the gap. CDR3 sequence: CASSLGSARGDIQYF. In nucleotides, the CDR3 is TGTGCCAGCAGCTTAGGAAGCGCCAGGGGAGACATTCAGTACTTC.

This clone was counted a few times. This chain uses TRBV29-1 with TRBJ1-1; maybe TRBD1 (6 bases). CDR1 and CDR2 (germline): SQVTM, ANQGSEA. The CDR3 consists of 15 residues. The V and J ends lost 7 bases and 4 bases respectively, with 22 bases between them. The CDR3 loop is CSGSGARDAGTEAFF. The CDR3 nucleotides read TGCAGCGGATCAGGGGCTCGAGATGCAGGCACTGAAGCTTTCTTT.

A few counts support this clone. The genes are TRBV14 and TRBJ2-7; no reliable D call. Trimming removed 4 bases from V and 6 bases from J, with 10 bases in between. CDR3 length: 12 residues. CDR1 is SGHDN and CDR2 is FVKESK in the germline V gene. CDR3 amino acids: CASSLSPAEQYF. The CDR3 DNA reads TGTGCCAGCAGCCTTAGCCCCGCCGAGCAGTACTTC. The variable domain in full, with the rest retrieved from reference TRBV14 and TRBJ2-7, is EAGVTQFPSHSVIEKGQTVTLRCDPISGHDNLYWYRRVMGKEIKFLLHFVKESKQDESGMPNNRFLAERTGGTYSTLKVQPAELEDSGVYFCASSLSPAEQYFGPGTRLTVT.

A remark on this clone: This sample also contains other DNA sequences that code for the same CDR3. V is TRBV29-1 and J is TRBJ1-2; no firm D call. V was trimmed by 5 bases and J by 0 bases, leaving 4 bases between them. The CDR3 covers 11 residues. CDR1 is SQVTM, CDR2 ANQGSEA, per germline. DNA of the CDR3: TGCAGCGTTTCCCCTAACTATGGCTACACCTTC. Translated: CSVSPNYGYTF.

The chain combines TRBV5-6 with TRBJ1-4; tentative D call: TRBD1 (5 bases). Per the germline V gene, CDR1 is SGHDT and CDR2 is YYEEEE. There are 17 residues in the CDR3. Trimming shortened V by 0 bases and J by 5 bases, and 17 bases separated the two germline ends. The CDR3 DNA sequence: TGTGCCAGCAGCTTGGCGAGCCAGGTTGGGGGAAATGAAAAACTGTTTTTT. Translation: CASSLASQVGGNEKLFF.

Of note for this clone: At the DNA level, this CDR3 is encoded by other sequences in the same sample as well. This CDR3 is CSGDRGQETQYF. CDR3 nucleotides: TGCAGCGGGGACAGGGGCCAAGAGACCCAGTACTTC. The chain has TRBV29-1 and TRBJ2-5; the match to TRBD1 covers 10 bases. Germline values: CDR1 SQVTM, CDR2 ANQGSEA. After removal of 7 bases from V and 1 base from J, the junction contained 0 bases not matched to a gene. This CDR3 has 12 amino acids. Using reference TRBV29-1 and TRBJ2-5 for the parts outside the CDR3, the full variable domain is SAVISQKPSRDICQRGTSLTIQCQVDSQVTMMFWYRQQPGQSLTLIATANQGSEATYESGFVIDKFPISRPNLTFSTLTVSNMSPEDSSIYLCSGDRGQETQYFGPGTRLLVL.

This chain links TRBV6-5 with TRBJ2-7; D gene uncertain. The length of the CDR3 is 15 residues. Germline CDR1 reads MNHEY; CDR2 reads SVGAGI. V dropped 3 bases and J dropped 6 bases, with 18 bases sitting between them. The CDR3 loop reads CASSYPLGRGSEQYF. CDR3 DNA sequence: TGTGCCAGCAGTTATCCCCTCGGTCGTGGGTCCGAGCAGTACTTC.

This chain connects TRBV29-1 to TRBJ1-2, with D perhaps TRBD1 (5 bases). The germline CDR1 and CDR2 sequences are SQVTM and ANQGSEA. V lost 7 bases, J lost 4 bases, and 13 bases lay in between. This CDR3 spans 12 amino acids. This chain's CDR3 is CSAGGASYGYTF. The CDR3 nucleotides read TGCAGCGCGGGGGGAGCCTCCTATGGCTACACCTTC.

CDR3 region: CSVQGQGGNQPQHF. CDR3 in DNA: TGCAGCGTCCAAGGACAGGGCGGCAATCAGCCCCAGCATTTT. The chain uses TRBV29-1 and TRBJ1-5, with TRBD1 identical over 8 bases. J lost 2 bases, V lost 6 bases, and 6 bases had no gene match. The CDR3 extends over 14 amino acids. Germline CDR1 is SQVTM and CDR2 is ANQGSEA.

The rearrangement links TRBV4-3 to TRBJ2-2, with a weak D call TRBD1 (5 bases). This CDR3 has 16 residues. The germline gives CDR1 LGHNA, CDR2 YSLEER. V shed 1 base and J shed 5 bases, with 14 bases lying between them. The CDR3 nucleotides are TGCGCCAGCAGCCAAGTCAGTGGGGCCGGGACCGGGGAGCTGTTTTTT. Its protein product is CASSQVSGAGTGELFF.

V usage is TRBV29-1 and J usage is TRBJ2-5; D remains unclear. From germline, CDR1 is SQVTM and CDR2 ANQGSEA. The length of the CDR3 is 12 residues. V shed 4 bases and J shed 1 base, with 7 bases lying between them. CDR3 loop: CSVGLVQETQYF. The CDR3 DNA follows: TGCAGCGTTGGGCTAGTCCAAGAGACCCAGTACTTC.

This chain uses TRBV7-3 with TRBJ2-2; 10 nucleotides align to TRBD1. CDR1 SGHTA and CDR2 FQGTGA come from the germline V gene. V gave up 5 bases and J gave up 4 bases; unmatched junction bases: 7. This CDR3 contains 16 residues. CDR3 sequence reads: CASSATDRGRTGELFF. CDR3 bases: TGTGCCAGCAGCGCGACCGACAGGGGGCGCACCGGGGAGCTGTTTTTT.

The chain recombines TRBV9 with TRBJ2-7; no definite D call. V was cut by 0 bases and J by 5 bases, with 15 bases left in between. CDR1 is SGDLS and CDR2 is YYNGEE in the germline V gene. The CDR3 is 15 residues long. The CDR3 loop reads CASSVALTERDEQYF. CDR3 nucleotide sequence: TGTGCCAGCAGCGTAGCGTTGACCGAGAGAGACGAGCAGTACTTC.

J is TRBJ2-7 and V is TRBV2; the D call may be TRBD1 or TRBD2 (5 bases each). The germline V gene has CDR1 SNHLY and CDR2 FYNNEI. The length of the CDR3 is 13 residues. V was pared by 8 bases and J by 0 bases, with 11 bases between. The DNA for the CDR3 is TGTGCCAGCGTCGAAGGGACCTCCTACGAGCAGTACTTC. It translates to CASVEGTSYEQYF.

A remark on this clone: An end of the junction differs from the germline gene, which may be a read error. The V call is TRBV15, the J call TRBJ2-5; no definite D call. Germline CDR1 is LNHNV and CDR2 is YYDKDF (reference sequence). The CDR3 sequence is 13 residues long. The CDR3 bases are TGTGCCACCAGCAGAGACGACCAGGAGACCCAGTACTTC. This encodes CATSRDDQETQYF.

This clone was observed a few times. This specimen includes other DNA sequences encoding the same CDR3. V is TRBV7-2 and J is TRBJ2-5, with no clear D. V was trimmed by 1 base and J by 1 base, leaving 7 bases between them. This CDR3 region has 14 residues. In germline, CDR1 is SGHTA, CDR2 FQGNSA. The CDR3 region is CASSLGGSQETQYF. CDR3 in DNA: TGTGCCAGCAGCTTAGGAGGCTCCCAAGAGACCCAGTACTTC.

This clone came up a few times. The chain uses TRBV7-2 and TRBJ2-2, with 9 bases matching TRBD2. Germline CDR1 SGHTA, CDR2 FQGNSA. With V trimmed by 3 bases and J by 4 bases, 3 bases remained unmatched. The CDR3 length is 15 residues. CDR3 sequence (DNA): TGTGCCAGCAGCTTGGGACTAGCATTCACCGGGGAGCTGTTTTTT. Translated, it gives CASSLGLAFTGELFF. The complete variable domain, with remaining parts taken from reference TRBV7-2 and TRBJ2-2, reads GAGVSQSPSNKVTEKGKDVELRCDPISGHTALYWYRQSLGQGLEFLIYFQGNSAPDKSGLPSDRFSAERTGGSVSTLTIQRTQQEDSAVYLCASSLGLAFTGELFFGEGSRLTVL.

The V call is TRBV6-6, the J call TRBJ2-2; D ambiguous. Trimming cost V 3 bases and J 4 bases, with 6 bases left between them. The CDR3 consists of 13 residues. Germline CDR1 is MNHNY and CDR2 is SVGAGI (reference sequence). The DNA for the CDR3 is TGTGCCAGCAGTTATTTCGGCACCGGGGAGCTGTTTTTT. Translation: CASSYFGTGELFF.

Only one count was recorded for this clone. The rearrangement links TRBV5-6 to TRBJ1-2; D perhaps matches TRBD1 (5 bases). The germline V gene has CDR1 SGHDT and CDR2 YYEEEE. This CDR3 spans 12 amino acids. Between the trimmed V and J ends, which lost 1 base and 6 bases, there was a span of 7 bases. CDR3 nucleotide sequence: TGTGCCAGCAGCTTGTTGACAGATGGCTACACCTTC. This codes for CASSLLTDGYTF.

The V gene is TRBV6-5, the J gene TRBJ2-5, with TRBD2 as a possible D gene (5 bases). CDR3 length: 15 residues. Germline CDR1 is MNHEY and CDR2 is SVGAGI. Between the trimmed V and J ends, which lost 4 bases and 1 base, there was a span of 13 bases. CDR3 residues: CASSSPDYLQETQYF. The CDR3 region has the DNA TGTGCCAGCAGTTCTCCTGACTACCTCCAAGAGACCCAGTACTTC.

The V gene is TRBV7-9, the J gene TRBJ1-2, with D perhaps matching TRBD1 (5 bases). The V end lost 1 base, the J end lost 2 bases, and 5 bases lay between the germline ends. CDR1 and CDR2 (germline): SEHNR, FQNEAQ (reference sequence). This CDR3 is built from 13 residues. In nucleotides, the CDR3 is TGTGCCAGCAGCTTAGGGACAAACTATGGCTACACCTTC. It specifies CASSLGTNYGYTF.

This clone showed up just a few times. The chain links TRBV27 to TRBJ1-6, with D unresolved. CDR1 and CDR2 (germline): MNHEY, SMNVEV (reference sequence). This CDR3 contains 16 residues. V was cut by 0 bases and J by 0 bases, with 6 bases left in between. The DNA of the CDR3 is TGTGCCAGCAGTTTATCTGCGGGCTCCTATAATTCACCCCTCCACTTT. Amino acid sequence: CASSLSAGSYNSPLHF.

The genes are TRBV6-5 and TRBJ2-5; 13 nucleotides align to TRBD2. The CDR3 totals 15 residues. The junction had 5 bases not matched to a gene; V was cut back by 6 bases and J by 4 bases. Per germline, CDR1 MNHEY and CDR2 SVGAGI. CDR3 in DNA: TGTGCCAGCAGGCCAACTAGCGGGGGGGGAGAGACCCAGTACTTC. As protein: CASRPTSGGGETQYF.